These 11 T cell receptor beta chains were all obtained from the same sample, sequenced in a study of blood T cell repertoires in COVID-19. Sequencing was performed with immunoSEQ multiplex PCR; in TCRdb, only in-frame clones are kept and a portion is missing. The sample comprises 200,000 to 250,000 clones, about 85% of which are singletons, and just under 20% rests with the top ten. Input material: peripheral blood. The receptor source for this set is a man aged 25 to 40 with active or convalescent COVID-19.

The rearrangement uses TRBV5-4 and TRBJ2-7; D perhaps matches TRBD2 (5 bases). CDR1 and CDR2 (germline): SGHNT, YYREEE (reference sequence). With 9 bases removed from V and 0 bases from J, the gap between germline ends came to 7 bases. The CDR3 runs to 11 residues. The CDR3 region is CATRDSYEQYF. As DNA, the CDR3 is TGTGCCACTCGGGACTCCTACGAGCAGTACTTC.

CDR3 loop: CSASPGTLNQPQHF. CDR3 nucleotides: TGCAGTGCTAGTCCCGGGACACTGAATCAGCCCCAGCATTTT. The chain combines TRBV20-1 with TRBJ1-5; tentative D call: TRBD1 (6 bases). Germline values: CDR1 DFQATT, CDR2 SNEGSKA (reference sequence). CDR3 size: 14 residues. The V end lost 3 bases, the J end lost 4 bases, and 13 bases lay between the germline ends.

The chain employs TRBV4-1 and TRBJ2-1; TRBD2 agrees at 8 bases. Trimming removed 1 base from V and 3 bases from J; junction bases left unmatched: 8. The CDR3 contains 17 residues. Germline CDR1 reads MGHRA; CDR2 reads YSYEKL. CDR3 protein: CASSQGLGLAGYNEQFF. CDR3 DNA sequence: TGCGCCAGCAGCCAAGGTCTGGGGCTAGCGGGCTACAATGAGCAGTTCTTC.

Turning to this clone: The junction departs from the called germline gene at one end, perhaps through a read error. The CDR3, as DNA: TGTGCCATCAGTCCTCTAGCGGGACAGGCTTTCTTC. Its protein is CAISPLAGQAFF. The chain combines TRBV10-3 with TRBJ1-2, with 8 nucleotides matching TRBD1. Germline V gene data show CDR1 as ENHRY and CDR2 as SYGVKD. The CDR3 covers 12 residues.

The count of this clone is one. The chain carries TRBV13 and TRBJ2-3; D possibly corresponds to TRBD2 (7 bases). Germline CDR1 and CDR2: PRHDT and FYEKMQ (reference sequence). V dropped 3 bases and J dropped 6 bases, with 28 bases sitting between them. The CDR3 contains 19 residues. The CDR3 loop is CASSFRDAQRGGLGDTQYF. CDR3 sequence (DNA): TGTGCCAGCAGCTTCCGGGACGCCCAGAGGGGGGGCCTGGGGGATACGCAGTATTTT.

The V gene is TRBV28, the J gene TRBJ1-4; unclear D gene. Germline V CDR1 and CDR2: MDHEN, SYDVKM. The CDR3 totals 14 residues. V was trimmed by 5 bases and J by 0 bases, leaving 7 bases between them. CDR3 sequence reads: CASSAASTNEKLFF. Written as DNA, the CDR3 is TGTGCCAGCAGTGCGGCCTCAACTAATGAAAAACTGTTTTTT.

The chain uses TRBV7-9 and TRBJ2-7, with 15 bases fitting TRBD2. J gave up 1 base and V 4 bases, and 8 bases lay outside the gene matches. The length of the CDR3 is 18 residues. CDR1 SEHNR and CDR2 FQNEAQ come from the germline V gene (reference sequence). The DNA for the CDR3 is TGTGCCAGCAGCTCGGGACTAGCGGGAGGTCCCTTTTCCTACGAGCAGTACTTC. Residues: CASSSGLAGGPFSYEQYF.

This clone was observed a handful of times. CDR3 DNA: TGCGCCAGCAGCCCCCTATACAGCTACGAGCAGTACTTC. It yields the protein CASSPLYSYEQYF. The chain has TRBV4-1 and TRBJ2-7; D remains unclear. The V end was cut by 4 bases, the J end by 3 bases, with 10 bases between. Germline-derived CDR1 and CDR2 are MGHRA and YSYEKL. The CDR3 has 13 residues.

The chain uses TRBV7-3 and TRBJ2-1; 11 nucleotides match TRBD2. The CDR3 loop spans 15 amino acids. With V trimmed by 2 bases and J by 6 bases, 3 bases remained unmatched. From germline, CDR1 is SGHTA and CDR2 FQGTGA. In DNA, the CDR3 is TGTGCCAGCAGCTTATTGGGGACTAGCGGCAATGAGCAGTTCTTC. Encoded protein: CASSLLGTSGNEQFF. The full variable domain, with the rest looked up from reference TRBV7-3 and TRBJ2-1, is GAGVSQTPSNKVTEKGKYVELRCDPISGHTALYWYRQSLGQGPEFLIYFQGTGAADDSGLPNDRFFAVRPEGSVSTLKIQRTERGDSAVYLCASSLLGTSGNEQFFGPGTRLTVL.

This chain links TRBV5-1 with TRBJ2-3, with a weak D call TRBD2 (6 bases). Deletions cut 4 bases from V and 3 bases from J, with 18 bases between. Germline-derived CDR1 and CDR2 are SGHRS and YFSETQ. The CDR3 sequence is 16 residues long. The CDR3 sequence: CASSNGGGGFTDTQYF. For the CDR3, the DNA is TGCGCCAGCAGCAACGGTGGGGGAGGTTTTACAGATACGCAGTATTTT.

This rearrangement joins TRBV10-1 to TRBJ1-5; D unresolved. V was clipped by 5 bases and J by 11 bases, with 22 bases between them. The CDR3 is 15 residues long. Germline assignment: CDR1 WNHNN and CDR2 SYGVQD (reference sequence). The CDR3 nucleotides are TGCGCCAGCAGTCCGGCCGAACAACAAACGGGGACCCAGCATTTT. Encoded protein: CASSPAEQQTGTQHF.